The 25 T cell receptor beta chains given below trace back to one sample, sequenced in a study of blood T cell repertoires in COVID-19. Using immunoSEQ multiplex PCR, the repertoire was profiled, and TCRdb retains in-frame clones only, with some absent. The table lists tens of thousands of clones, 83% of them singletons. Source material: peripheral blood. Source of these receptors: a man between 65 and 85 years old with active COVID-19.

The chain has TRBV28 and TRBJ1-1; D might be TRBD1 (5 bases). Between the trimmed V and J ends, which lost 2 bases and 11 bases, there was a span of 18 bases. Germline assignment: CDR1 MDHEN and CDR2 SYDVKM. CDR3 length equals 14 residues. CDR3 nucleotide sequence: TGTGCCAGCAGTTTAGATTTAGGGGCCGGGCGGGCTTTCTTT. Residues: CASSLDLGAGRAFF.

As regards this clone: Other DNA variants within this sample encode the same CDR3. This rearrangement joins TRBV19 to TRBJ2-4; TRBD1 aligns across 11 bases. Germline V gives CDR1 LNHDA, CDR2 SQIVND (reference sequence). This CDR3 is 19 amino acids long. With V trimmed by 5 bases and J by 0 bases, 12 bases remained unmatched. The CDR3 reads CASSPQGQGEILAKNIQYF. The CDR3 coding sequence is TGTGCCAGTAGTCCGCAGGGACAGGGGGAAATACTAGCCAAAAACATTCAGTACTTC.

The chain carries TRBV28 and TRBJ1-5, with a possible D match to TRBD1 (6 bases). V lost 8 bases and J 4 bases, leaving 15 bases between the germline ends. CDR3 size: 14 residues. Germline CDR1 reads MDHEN; CDR2 reads SYDVKM. In DNA form, the CDR3 reads TGTGCCAGCCGGGACGGACAGCCGAATCAGCCCCAGCATTTT. Translated, it gives CASRDGQPNQPQHF.

With respect to this clone: The same CDR3 also results from other DNA sequences found in this sample. This chain joins TRBV6-4 and TRBJ2-3, with TRBD1 as a possible D gene (6 bases). V was shortened by 0 bases and J by 4 bases, with 8 bases between the two germline ends. Looked up from germline, CDR1 is MRHNA and CDR2 is SNTAGT. The CDR3 sequence is 14 residues long. CDR3 sequence reads: CASSDSSGADTQYF. The CDR3 nucleotides read TGTGCCAGCAGTGACTCCTCAGGGGCAGATACGCAGTATTTT.

V usage is TRBV15 and J usage is TRBJ1-1; possible D gene TRBD1, 5 bases. The CDR3 sequence is 13 residues long. Germline CDR1 is LNHNV and CDR2 is YYDKDF (reference sequence). With 6 bases removed from V and 0 bases from J, the gap between germline ends came to 8 bases. Here the CDR3 reads CATRGALNTEAFF. In nucleotides, the CDR3 is TGTGCCACCAGAGGGGCCCTGAACACTGAAGCTTTCTTT.

This chain links TRBV29-1 with TRBJ2-3; 11 positions agree with TRBD1. Germline-derived CDR1 and CDR2 are SQVTM and ANQGSEA. The CDR3 spans 16 residues. V was clipped by 1 base and J by 1 base; unmatched bases: 4. The CDR3 spells CSVEGGQGAGTDTQYF. The CDR3 DNA is TGCAGCGTTGAAGGAGGACAGGGGGCCGGCACAGATACGCAGTATTTT.

V gene TRBV6-6 combines with J gene TRBJ2-1; unclear D gene. The CDR3 is 12 residues long. V shed 8 bases and J shed 2 bases, with 7 bases lying between them. CDR1 MNHNY and CDR2 SVGAGI come from the germline V gene (reference sequence). The DNA of the CDR3 is TGTGCCAGCGCTAGTCCCTACAATGAGCAGTTCTTC. It specifies CASASPYNEQFF.

The chain combines TRBV24-1 with TRBJ1-6; D not resolved. The length of the CDR3 is 10 residues. The germline V gene encodes CDR1 KGHDR and CDR2 SFDVKD. V was pared by 6 bases and J by 9 bases, with 2 bases between. The DNA of the CDR3 is TGTGCCACCAGTCGTTCACCCCTCCACTTT. Its translation is CATSRSPLHF.

The rearrangement uses TRBV10-1 and TRBJ2-7, with TRBD2 identical over 10 bases. V lost 8 bases and J lost 3; bases outside the gene matches: 4. CDR3 size: 13 residues. Germline V gene data show CDR1 as WNHNN and CDR2 as SYGVQD (reference sequence). This chain's CDR3 is CASARTSGYEQYF. The CDR3 DNA is TGCGCCAGCGCCCGGACTAGCGGCTACGAGCAGTACTTC.

The sample holds one count of this clone. The rearrangement links TRBV7-2 to TRBJ2-1; the match to TRBD2 covers 7 bases. CDR3 length: 18 residues. Germline trimming cut 2 bases from V and 0 bases from J; bases unmatched to any gene: 10. CDR1 is SGHTA, CDR2 FQGNSA, per germline. The CDR3 loop is CASSLNRGGRSSYNEQFF. CDR3 in DNA: TGTGCCAGCAGCTTAAATCGAGGCGGGAGAAGCTCCTACAATGAGCAGTTCTTC.

The rearrangement links TRBV6-1 to TRBJ1-2; unclear D gene. CDR3 length equals 15 residues. The V gene lost 2 bases and the J gene lost 4 bases, with 14 bases spanning the gap. Germline V lookup: CDR1 MNHNS, CDR2 SASEGT. This CDR3 is CASSERPPGGYGYTF. In DNA form, the CDR3 reads TGTGCCAGCAGTGAAAGACCCCCGGGAGGCTATGGCTACACCTTC.

The chain is built from TRBV12-3 or TRBV12-4 and TRBJ2-5, with D possibly TRBD1 on 5 matching bases. This CDR3 has 12 amino acids. V was shortened by 4 bases and J by 3 bases, with 6 bases between the two germline ends. CDR3 region: CASSSTEETQYF. Here the CDR3 DNA reads TGTGCCAGCAGTTCGACAGAAGAGACCCAGTACTTC.

This clone was seen just once. V usage is TRBV20-1 and J usage is TRBJ1-1; D is uncertain. CDR1 DFQATT and CDR2 SNEGSKA come from the germline V gene (reference sequence). V was trimmed by 3 bases and J by 6 bases, leaving 17 bases between them. The CDR3 totals 14 residues. For the CDR3, the DNA is TGCAGTGCTAGTGTCGGACGGCCGCGGGCTGAAGCTTTCTTT. Translated: CSASVGRPRAEAFF.

This sequence joins TRBV9 and TRBJ2-1; 11 bases match TRBD2. The CDR3 totals 15 residues. The germline V gene encodes CDR1 SGDLS and CDR2 YYNGEE. Losses at the gene ends were 3 bases for V and 8 bases for J; bases not matched to a gene: 7. CDR3 bases: TGTGCCAGCAGCGCCGGACTAGCGGGCCCCGATGAGCAGTTCTTC. It codes for CASSAGLAGPDEQFF.

This chain connects TRBV7-9 to TRBJ2-1; D ambiguous. The germline V and J ends were trimmed by 5 bases and 0 bases, with 5 bases remaining between them. CDR1 is SEHNR and CDR2 is FQNEAQ in the germline V gene (reference sequence). The CDR3 sequence is 13 residues long. CDR3 nucleotide sequence: TGTGCCAGCAGCCCTTCCTCCTACAATGAGCAGTTCTTC. This encodes CASSPSSYNEQFF.

This sequence joins TRBV5-4 and TRBJ2-5; 9 bases align to TRBD1. V was pared by 0 bases and J by 2 bases, with 5 bases of the junction left unmatched. The CDR3 extends over 16 amino acids. Looked up from germline, CDR1 is SGHNT and CDR2 is YYREEE (reference sequence). The CDR3 nucleotides read TGTGCCAGCAGCTTGGCCCCGGGACAGGGACAAGAGACCCAGTACTTC. Its translation is CASSLAPGQGQETQYF.

J is TRBJ1-1 and V is TRBV11-2; D remains unclear. CDR1 is SGHAT, CDR2 FQNNGV, per germline. The germline V and J ends were trimmed by 7 bases and 3 bases, with 15 bases remaining between them. CDR3 length equals 14 residues. CDR3 sequence: CASTQPGGYTEAFF. Written as DNA, the CDR3 is TGTGCCAGCACCCAGCCGGGAGGCTACACTGAAGCTTTCTTT.

This rearrangement joins TRBV28 to TRBJ1-1; 9 bases agree with TRBD1. The CDR3 extends over 16 amino acids. With V trimmed by 5 bases and J by 0 bases, 7 bases remained unmatched. Per germline, CDR1 MDHEN and CDR2 SYDVKM. DNA of the CDR3: TGTGCCAGCAGTGTGGGGACAGGGAGTTTGAACACTGAAGCTTTCTTT. It is translated as CASSVGTGSLNTEAFF.

This clone was recorded a few times. The chain combines TRBV7-8 with TRBJ2-7, with D possibly TRBD2 on 5 matching bases. The CDR3 consists of 15 residues. Germline V lookup: CDR1 SGHVS, CDR2 FQNEAQ. V gave up 5 bases and J gave up 2 bases, with 16 bases separating them. In DNA form, the CDR3 reads TGTGCCAGCAGCCCTTGGACTCAATATGCCTACGAGCAGTACTTC. It codes for CASSPWTQYAYEQYF. The full variable domain, rest sourced from reference TRBV7-8 and TRBJ2-7, is GAGVSQSPRYKVAKRGQDVALRCDPISGHVSLFWYQQALGQGPEFLTYFQNEAQLDKSGLPSDRFFAERPEGSVSTLKIQRTQQEDSAVYLCASSPWTQYAYEQYFGPGTRLTVT.

The V call is TRBV7-3, the J call TRBJ2-3; 8 bases match TRBD1. Germline CDR1 SGHTA, CDR2 FQGTGA. The trim removed 4 bases at V and 5 bases at J, leaving 2 bases unmatched. This CDR3 has 13 residues. Written as DNA, the CDR3 is TGTGCCAGCAGCTCCGACAGGGGAGATACGCAGTATTTT. It specifies CASSSDRGDTQYF. Based on the CDR3 plus reference TRBV7-3 and TRBJ2-3, the full variable domain is GAGVSQTPSNKVTEKGKYVELRCDPISGHTALYWYRQSLGQGPEFLIYFQGTGAADDSGLPNDRFFAVRPEGSVSTLKIQRTERGDSAVYLCASSSDRGDTQYFGPGTRLTVL.

Only a few counts were recorded for this clone. The rearrangement uses TRBV28 and TRBJ2-7; the D gene is possibly TRBD1 (6 bases). The ends were cut back, 6 bases at V and 1 base at J, with 16 bases in the middle. The CDR3 runs to 15 residues. Germline loops: CDR1 MDHEN, CDR2 SYDVKM. The CDR3 reads CASRPTGQLSYEQYF. As DNA, the CDR3 is TGTGCCAGCAGGCCGACAGGCCAGCTTTCCTACGAGCAGTACTTC. Drawing the rest from reference TRBV28 and TRBJ2-7, the complete variable domain is DVKVTQSSRYLVKRTGEKVFLECVQDMDHENMFWYRQDPGLGLRLIYFSYDVKMKEKGDIPEGYSVSREKKERFSLILESASTNQTSMYLCASRPTGQLSYEQYFGPGTRLTVT.

This chain uses TRBV7-3 with TRBJ2-1, with D perhaps matching TRBD1 (6 bases). This CDR3 comprises 17 residues. Germline V CDR1 and CDR2: SGHTA, FQGTGA. Trimming shortened V by 0 bases and J by 12 bases, and 24 bases separated the two germline ends. This CDR3 is CASSLTVQGAALFGQFF. The CDR3 DNA follows: TGTGCCAGCAGCTTAACTGTACAGGGCGCAGCCCTTTTCGGGCAGTTCTTC.

The chain couples TRBV30 to TRBJ2-2, with D maybe TRBD1 (6 bases). This CDR3 has 15 amino acids. Trimming left V 7 bases short and J 6 bases short, with 21 bases between. The germline V gene encodes CDR1 GTSNPN and CDR2 SVGIG (reference sequence). The chain's CDR3 is CASTTGTNYAGELFF. The CDR3 DNA reads TGTGCCTCCACAACCGGGACAAATTACGCCGGGGAGCTGTTTTTT.

The chain carries TRBV9 and TRBJ2-7, with 8 bases fitting TRBD1. With V trimmed by 4 bases and J by 4 bases, 13 bases remained unmatched. The CDR3 has 16 amino acids. Germline CDR1 SGDLS, CDR2 YYNGEE. The CDR3 protein is CASSPHDRTGFYEQYF. For the CDR3, the DNA is TGTGCCAGCAGCCCACATGATAGGACAGGGTTTTACGAGCAGTACTTC.

V gene TRBV28 combines with J gene TRBJ1-4, with D unresolved. The CDR3 is made up of 12 amino acids. The germline V and J ends were trimmed by 6 bases and 8 bases, with 10 bases remaining between them. Germline V CDR1 and CDR2: MDHEN, SYDVKM. CDR3 amino acids: CASREGWEKLFF. Here the CDR3 DNA reads TGTGCCAGCAGGGAGGGTTGGGAAAAACTGTTTTTT. The variable domain in full, completed from reference TRBV28 and TRBJ1-4, reads DVKVTQSSRYLVKRTGEKVFLECVQDMDHENMFWYRQDPGLGLRLIYFSYDVKMKEKGDIPEGYSVSREKKERFSLILESASTNQTSMYLCASREGWEKLFFGSGTQLSVL.